This TCR beta chain was sequenced for a study of tumor-infiltrating lymphocytes in primary liver carcinoma. Making TCR beta cDNA involved approximately 0.5 ug total RNA and a constant-region primer. Modified slightly, ARM-PCR produced TCR beta libraries over three nested multiplex PCR rounds. In the first two PCR rounds, TRBV1-TRBV30 forward primers were paired with a C-beta reverse primer, and each round lasted approximately 9 cycles. TCRdb re-analysed the multiplex PCR reads in MiXCR, keeping a single row per CDR3 protein. The table shows 47,000 or so distinct CDR3 sequences, with about 73% occurring only once. Per germline, CDR1 GTSNPN and CDR2 SVGIG (reference sequence). The CDR3 is 14 amino acids. Unsorted bulk tissue (20-30 mg) underwent RNA and DNA co-extraction. Of note for this clonotype: One end of the junction varies from germline; a read error may be responsible.

This clonotype was obtained from a man aged 40-49 years with primary liver carcinoma and hepatitis B virus infection. This rearrangement joins TRBV30 to TRBJ2-1; 7 nucleotides match TRBD2. Sequencing used liver tumor tissue from sampling region 3. This sample's subset: tumor region T3, left-lateral pole. The DNA of the CDR3 is TGTGCCTTGACGCGGGAGTTCCCCTATAATGAGCAGTTCTTC. Translated: CALTREFPYNEQFF.